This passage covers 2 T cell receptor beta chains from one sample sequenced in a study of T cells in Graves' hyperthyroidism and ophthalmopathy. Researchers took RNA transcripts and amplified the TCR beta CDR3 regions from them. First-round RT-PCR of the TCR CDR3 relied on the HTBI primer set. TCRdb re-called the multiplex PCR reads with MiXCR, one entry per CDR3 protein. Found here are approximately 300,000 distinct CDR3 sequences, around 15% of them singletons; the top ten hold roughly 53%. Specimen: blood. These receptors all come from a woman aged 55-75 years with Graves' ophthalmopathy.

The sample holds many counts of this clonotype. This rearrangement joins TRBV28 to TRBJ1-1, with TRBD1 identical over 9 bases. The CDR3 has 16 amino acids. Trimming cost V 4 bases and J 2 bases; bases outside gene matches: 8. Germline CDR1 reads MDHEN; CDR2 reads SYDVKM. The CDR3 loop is CASSSGTGRGNTEAFF. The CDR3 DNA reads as TGTGCCAGCAGTTCAGGGACAGGGAGGGGTAACACTGAAGCTTTCTTT.

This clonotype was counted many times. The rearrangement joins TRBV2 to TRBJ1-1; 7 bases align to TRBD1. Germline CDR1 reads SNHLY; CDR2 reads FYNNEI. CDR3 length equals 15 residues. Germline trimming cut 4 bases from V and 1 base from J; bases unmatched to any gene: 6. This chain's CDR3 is CASSGQGRGNTEAFF. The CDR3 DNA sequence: TGTGCCAGCAGTGGACAGGGACGGGGGAACACTGAAGCTTTCTTT.